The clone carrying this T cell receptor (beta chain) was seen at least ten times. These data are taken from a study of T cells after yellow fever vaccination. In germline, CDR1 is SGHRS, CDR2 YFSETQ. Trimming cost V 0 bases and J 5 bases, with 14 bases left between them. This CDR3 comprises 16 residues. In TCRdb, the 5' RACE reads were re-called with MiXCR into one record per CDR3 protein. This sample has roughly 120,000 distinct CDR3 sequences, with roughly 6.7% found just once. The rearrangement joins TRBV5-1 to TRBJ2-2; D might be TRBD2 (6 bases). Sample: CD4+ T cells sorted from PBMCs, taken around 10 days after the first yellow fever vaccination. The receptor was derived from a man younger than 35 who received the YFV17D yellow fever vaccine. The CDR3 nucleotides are TGCGCCAGCAGCTTGGTTCCCAGGGCGGGGACCGGGGAGCTGTTTTTT. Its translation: CASSLVPRAGTGELFF.